A selection of T cell receptor beta chains follows, all from one sample in a study of blood T cells in healthy people across ages. TCRdb processed the 5' RACE reads anew with MiXCR; each CDR3 protein has one entry. The sample holds approximately 800,000 distinct CDR3 sequences; less than 70% are singletons and the top ten take about two fifths. The sample taken for sequencing was blood. The receptors derive from an older man in good health. CDR3s include the opening cysteine and the closing phenylalanine or tryptophan. The D gene is left open where the match is weak.

>NA|TRBV10-3
CAISGRQVGHEQYF
>NA|TRBV21-1
CASSKGGQGASNQPQHF
>NA|TRBV28
CASSPFNWPPETQYF
>NA|TRBV7-2
CASSTRRFQPQHF
>NA|TRBV12-3/TRBV12-4
CASGSPMDQYF
>NA|TRBV6-1
CASSLRFRGVVKVSTDTQYF
>TRBD1|TRBV29-1
CSVRTTGVNQPQHF
>NA|TRBV5-1
CASSLEGQGGTEAFF
>TRBD1|TRBV2
CASNHGTGSSEQYF
>TRBD2|TRBV20-1
CSAQPVFSGSSYNEQFF
>NA|TRBV20-1
CSASQAGIVNEQYF
>NA|TRBV12-3/TRBV12-4
CATRDEGVFDNEQFF
>TRBD2|TRBV7-2
CASSAGVSGIGKTQYF
>TRBD1|TRBV7-9
CASSFTLGTGNSPLHF
>TRBD2|TRBV5-1
CASSLREGTLETQYF
>NA|TRBV28
CASSLGSGQPAYEQYF
>NA|TRBV7-2
CASTFPSYNEQFF
>NA|TRBV20-1
CSARPGGARGTYNEQFF
>TRBD1|TRBV6-1
CASSDYRGTEQFF
>NA|TRBV4-1
CASSQRADNGYTF
>TRBD1|TRBV13
CASSPGQGLNYEQYF
>NA|TRBV5-1
CASSGRYQETQYF
>NA|TRBV7-9
CASSPRHPGEQYF
>NA|TRBV7-6
CASSLLGGSYTF
>TRBD1|TRBV9
CASSAGQGTETQYF
>NA|TRBV3-1
CASSQERLFSYNEQFF
>NA|TRBV28
CATGGRKGYTF
>NA|TRBV27
CASSSSGQLYGYTF
>NA|TRBV5-1
CASTSLRGGTHRYAYF
>NA|TRBV15
CATSRDQLAGLFEQYF